This TCR beta chain was recorded in a study of pediatric ulcerative colitis. Study observations and caveats: Rectal repertoires separated controls, mild-moderate and acute severe colitis. Compared with controls, ulcerative colitis showed greater blood-rectum clone sharing.

Samples were sequenced at Survey level, maximum 500,000 reads. Repertoires were generated with immunoSEQ multiplex PCR, while TCRdb's copy carries only in-frame clones and drops some. Here the sample spans more than 35,000 clones, 60% to 75% being singletons. Rectal tissue came from one to two pinch biopsies taken at colonoscopy. V was pared by 4 bases and J by 2 bases, with 21 bases between. This CDR3 is 17 amino acids long. Germline CDR1 reads SGDLS; CDR2 reads YYNGEE. This clone was detected only a few times. Its antigen remains unknown. This TCR derives from a boy aged 5-17 years with moderate ulcerative colitis. The chain couples TRBV9 to TRBJ2-5; perhaps TRBD1 as D (6 bases). Sequencing was done on a sample of gut tissue. The CDR3 nucleotides are TGTGCCAGCAGCCCCCGGTGGGGGCGGACAGAACAAGAGACCCAGTACTTC. It specifies CASSPRWGRTEQETQYF.